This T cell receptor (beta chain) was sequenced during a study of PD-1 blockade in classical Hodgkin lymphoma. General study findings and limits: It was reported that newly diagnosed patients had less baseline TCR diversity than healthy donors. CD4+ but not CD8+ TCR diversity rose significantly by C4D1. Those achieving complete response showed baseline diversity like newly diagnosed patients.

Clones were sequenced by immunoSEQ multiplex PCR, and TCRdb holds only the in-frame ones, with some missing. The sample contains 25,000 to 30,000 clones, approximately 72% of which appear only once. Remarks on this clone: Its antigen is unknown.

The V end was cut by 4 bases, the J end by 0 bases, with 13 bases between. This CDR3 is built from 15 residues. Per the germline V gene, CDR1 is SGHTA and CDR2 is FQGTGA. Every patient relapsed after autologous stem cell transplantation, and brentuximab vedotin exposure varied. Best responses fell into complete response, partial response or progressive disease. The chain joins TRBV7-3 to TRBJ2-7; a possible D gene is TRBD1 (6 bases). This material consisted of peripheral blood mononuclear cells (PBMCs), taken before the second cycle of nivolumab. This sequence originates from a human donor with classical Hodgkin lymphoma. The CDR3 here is CASSYRTVSSYEQYF. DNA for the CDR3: TGTGCCAGCAGCTACCGGACAGTAAGCTCCTACGAGCAGTACTTC.